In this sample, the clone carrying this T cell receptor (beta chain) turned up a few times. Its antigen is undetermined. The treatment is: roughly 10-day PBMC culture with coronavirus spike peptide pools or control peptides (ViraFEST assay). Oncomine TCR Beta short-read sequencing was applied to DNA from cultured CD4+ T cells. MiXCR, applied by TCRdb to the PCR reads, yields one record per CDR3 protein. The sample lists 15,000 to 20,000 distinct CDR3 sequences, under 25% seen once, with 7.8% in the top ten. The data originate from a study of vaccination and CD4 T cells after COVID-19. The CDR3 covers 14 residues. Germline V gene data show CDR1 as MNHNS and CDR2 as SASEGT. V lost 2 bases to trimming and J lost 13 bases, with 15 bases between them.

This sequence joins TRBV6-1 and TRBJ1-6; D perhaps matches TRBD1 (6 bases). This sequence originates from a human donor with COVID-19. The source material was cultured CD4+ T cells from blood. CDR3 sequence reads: CASSELEGGIPLHF. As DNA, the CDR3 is TGTGCCAGCAGTGAACTTGAAGGGGGAATCCCCCTCCACTTT.